The 20 T cell receptor beta chains below all came from one sample that was sequenced in a study of PD-1 blockade in classical Hodgkin lymphoma. Each patient's relapse followed autologous stem cell transplantation, and brentuximab vedotin exposure varied. Produced via immunoSEQ multiplex PCR; TCRdb's table is partial and in-frame only. The data show fewer than 5,500 clones, around four fifths seen once. Material: peripheral blood mononuclear cells (PBMCs), obtained at baseline. These receptor sequences come from a human donor with classical Hodgkin lymphoma.

The CDR3 sequence: CASSYERGSQETQYF. The CDR3 DNA sequence: TGCGCCAGCAGCTATGAGCGGGGATCCCAAGAGACCCAGTACTTC. The chain employs TRBV4-1 and TRBJ2-5, with 7 bases fitting TRBD2. The CDR3 is 15 amino acids. Germline values: CDR1 MGHRA, CDR2 YSYEKL. With 5 bases clipped from V and 1 base from J, the junction kept 7 bases outside the gene matches.

V and J are TRBV9 and TRBJ2-3, with D hard to call. CDR1 and CDR2 (germline): SGDLS, YYNGEE. The CDR3 is made up of 15 amino acids. Trimming left V 1 base short and J 2 bases short, with 11 bases between. CDR3 bases: TGTGCCAGCAGCGTATCCAACGTCTACACAGATACGCAGTATTTT. It translates to CASSVSNVYTDTQYF. Using reference TRBV9 and TRBJ2-3 for the parts outside the CDR3, the full variable domain is DSGVTQTPKHLITATGQRVTLRCSPRSGDLSVYWYQQSLDQGLQFLIQYYNGEERAKGNILERFSAQQFPDLHSELNLSSLELGDSALYFCASSVSNVYTDTQYFGPGTRLTVL.

The CDR3 region has the DNA TGTGCCAGCAGTTTTACTAGCGGTATTGGGGAGCAGTACTTC. Its protein is CASSFTSGIGEQYF. The genes are TRBV28 and TRBJ2-7; TRBD2 matches at 8 bases. With V trimmed by 3 bases and J by 7 bases, 8 bases remained unmatched. Germline values: CDR1 MDHEN, CDR2 SYDVKM. This CDR3 comprises 14 residues.

The J gene is TRBJ1-1, the V gene TRBV28; no reliable D call. The CDR3 contains 11 residues. V dropped 7 bases and J dropped 3 bases, with 6 bases sitting between them. The germline CDR1 and CDR2 sequences are MDHEN and SYDVKM. CDR3 loop: CASTQYTEAFF. The CDR3 DNA follows: TGTGCCAGCACCCAGTACACTGAAGCTTTCTTT. The full variable domain, with the rest looked up from reference TRBV28 and TRBJ1-1, is DVKVTQSSRYLVKRTGEKVFLECVQDMDHENMFWYRQDPGLGLRLIYFSYDVKMKEKGDIPEGYSVSREKKERFSLILESASTNQTSMYLCASTQYTEAFFGQGTRLTVV.

This clone has a single count. V is TRBV28 and J is TRBJ2-7; D perhaps matches TRBD2 (6 bases). V was shortened by 6 bases and J by 5 bases, with 14 bases between the two germline ends. This CDR3 spans 13 amino acids. In germline, CDR1 is MDHEN, CDR2 SYDVKM. This chain's CDR3 is CASRKGWGDEQYF. The CDR3 DNA sequence: TGTGCCAGCAGGAAGGGTTGGGGGGACGAGCAGTACTTC.

The V gene is TRBV6-4, the J gene TRBJ2-1, with TRBD2 as a possible D gene (5 bases). Trimming removed 10 bases at V and 3 bases at J, with 16 bases between. The CDR3 contains 14 residues. Germline V CDR1 and CDR2: MRHNA, SNTAGT. The CDR3 loop is CATGRGGSYNEQFF. CDR3 sequence (DNA): TGTGCCACCGGCCGCGGAGGTAGCTACAATGAGCAGTTCTTC.

This clone was counted a single time. J is TRBJ1-4 and V is TRBV13; possible D gene TRBD1, 6 bases. Germline assignment: CDR1 PRHDT and CDR2 FYEKMQ (reference sequence). V dropped 5 bases and J dropped 0 bases, with 13 bases sitting between them. This CDR3 is 16 amino acids long. The CDR3 DNA reads as TGTGCCAGCAGCCCCTGGACAGCCACAACTAATGAAAAACTGTTTTTT. Translation: CASSPWTATTNEKLFF.

V is TRBV2 and J is TRBJ2-1; the D gene is possibly TRBD2 (5 bases). CDR1 and CDR2 (germline): SNHLY, FYNNEI. V was pared by 6 bases and J by 8 bases, with 11 bases between. This CDR3 is 12 amino acids long. CDR3 in amino acids: CASRPASYEQFF. The CDR3 DNA reads TGTGCCAGCAGACCCGCTAGCTATGAGCAGTTCTTC.

V is TRBV28 and J is TRBJ2-1, with 7 positions matching TRBD2. After removal of 4 bases from V and 0 bases from J, the junction contained 9 bases not matched to a gene. CDR3 length: 17 residues. Germline V CDR1 and CDR2: MDHEN, SYDVKM. This CDR3 reads CASSSPKREGSYNEQFF. The DNA for the CDR3 is TGTGCCAGCAGTTCTCCTAAGAGGGAGGGCTCCTACAATGAGCAGTTCTTC.

This clone has a single count. This chain joins TRBV6-5 and TRBJ1-2, with 9 bases matching TRBD1. J lost 4 bases, V lost 6 bases, and 6 bases had no gene match. The CDR3 length is 14 residues. Germline V lookup: CDR1 MNHEY, CDR2 SVGAGI. CDR3 nucleotides: TGTGCCAGCAGCCCGGGACAGGGACGCTATGGCTACACCTTC. Translation gives CASSPGQGRYGYTF.

This clone has just a few counts. The rearrangement links TRBV18 to TRBJ2-1; D may be TRBD2 (6 bases). The germline V and J ends were trimmed by 3 bases and 4 bases, with 13 bases remaining between them. The CDR3 runs to 15 residues. Germline CDR1 is KGHSH and CDR2 is LQKENI. CDR3 DNA: TGTGCCAGCTCACCGCCGGAGGGCGGTTACAATGAGCAGTTCTTC. As protein: CASSPPEGGYNEQFF.

The chain combines TRBV5-1 with TRBJ2-6; D remains ambiguous. The germline V gene encodes CDR1 SGHRS and CDR2 YFSETQ. This CDR3 has 14 residues. Trimming cost V 7 bases and J 2 bases, with 10 bases left between them. The CDR3 loop reads CASFPRAGANVLTF. CDR3 DNA sequence: TGCGCCAGCTTCCCCCGGGCTGGGGCCAACGTCCTGACTTTC.

This clone came up once. The V call is TRBV28, the J call TRBJ2-1, with a weak D call TRBD1 (5 bases). V was pared by 6 bases and J by 0 bases, with 15 bases between. CDR1 is MDHEN and CDR2 is SYDVKM in the germline V gene. There are 16 residues in the CDR3. The CDR3: CASSPDIDSSYNEQFF. The CDR3 DNA follows: TGTGCCAGCAGCCCCGACATCGACAGCTCCTACAATGAGCAGTTCTTC.

V gene TRBV5-1 combines with J gene TRBJ1-1, with 8 bases matching TRBD1. CDR1 is SGHRS and CDR2 is YFSETQ in the germline V gene. Losses at the gene ends were 5 bases for V and 4 bases for J; bases not matched to a gene: 13. CDR3 length: 16 amino acids. The DNA of the CDR3 is TGCGCCAGCAGTCCGATTCACAGGGGGTCGAGCACTGAAGCTTTCTTT. Translation gives CASSPIHRGSSTEAFF.

The genes are TRBV28 and TRBJ2-1; 12 positions match TRBD2. In germline, CDR1 is MDHEN, CDR2 SYDVKM. With 5 bases clipped from V and 5 bases from J, the junction kept 4 bases outside the gene matches. There are 15 residues in the CDR3. The CDR3 protein is CASSLLAGGNNEQFF. In DNA form, the CDR3 reads TGTGCCAGCAGTCTACTAGCGGGAGGTAACAATGAGCAGTTCTTC.

The CDR3 region is CASSLGGQRYYGYTF. CDR3 DNA sequence: TGTGCCAGCAGCCTGGGAGGACAGCGATACTATGGCTACACCTTC. The chain recombines TRBV7-2 with TRBJ1-2; TRBD1 is a possible D gene (6 bases). Trimming pared 5 bases from V and 3 bases from J, leaving 16 bases between. This CDR3 is built from 15 residues. Germline values: CDR1 SGHTA, CDR2 FQGNSA.

The rearrangement links TRBV5-1 to TRBJ2-7; no reliable D call. The germline CDR1 and CDR2 sequences are SGHRS and YFSETQ. CDR3 size: 13 residues. V lost 4 bases, J lost 2 bases, and 10 bases lay in between. The CDR3 DNA reads as TGCGCCAGCAGCCCCGACGGTACCTACGAGCAGTACTTC. Its protein is CASSPDGTYEQYF.

The genes are TRBV28 and TRBJ2-5, with 11 bases matching TRBD2. J was trimmed by 5 bases and V by 6 bases; bases with no gene match: 14. The germline gives CDR1 MDHEN, CDR2 SYDVKM. The CDR3 consists of 17 residues. CDR3 bases: TGTGCCAGCAGATCACCGGGACTAGCGGCCGCGGAGGAGACCCAGTACTTC. It codes for CASRSPGLAAAEETQYF. Based on the CDR3 plus reference TRBV28 and TRBJ2-5, the full variable domain is DVKVTQSSRYLVKRTGEKVFLECVQDMDHENMFWYRQDPGLGLRLIYFSYDVKMKEKGDIPEGYSVSREKKERFSLILESASTNQTSMYLCASRSPGLAAAEETQYFGPGTRLLVL.

This rearrangement joins TRBV6-5 to TRBJ1-2, with D possibly TRBD1 on 6 matching bases. The CDR3 covers 15 residues. The germline gives CDR1 MNHEY, CDR2 SVGAGI. V shed 8 bases and J shed 4 bases, with 20 bases lying between them. Here the CDR3 DNA reads TGTGCCAGCCACCCTGCGGGGGGCCAAGGCTATGGCTACACCTTC. Protein sequence: CASHPAGGQGYGYTF.

The gene calls are TRBV28 and TRBJ2-2; no reliable D call. Between the trimmed V and J ends, which lost 7 bases and 4 bases, there was a span of 7 bases. In germline, CDR1 is MDHEN, CDR2 SYDVKM. CDR3 size: 12 residues. In nucleotides, the CDR3 is TGTGCCAGCACCTGGGGCACCGGGGAGCTGTTTTTT. The encoded protein is CASTWGTGELFF.